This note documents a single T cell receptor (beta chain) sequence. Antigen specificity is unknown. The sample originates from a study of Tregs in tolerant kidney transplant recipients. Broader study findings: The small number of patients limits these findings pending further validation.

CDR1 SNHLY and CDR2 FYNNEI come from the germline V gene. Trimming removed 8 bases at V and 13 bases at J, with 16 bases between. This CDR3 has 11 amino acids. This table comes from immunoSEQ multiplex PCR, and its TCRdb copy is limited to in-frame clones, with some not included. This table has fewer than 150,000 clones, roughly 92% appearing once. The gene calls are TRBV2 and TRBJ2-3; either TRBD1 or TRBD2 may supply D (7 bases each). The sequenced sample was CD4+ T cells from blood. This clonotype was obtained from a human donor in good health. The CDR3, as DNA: TGTGCCAGCGGGGGGGACAGTAGAAAGTATTTT. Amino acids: CASGGDSRKYF. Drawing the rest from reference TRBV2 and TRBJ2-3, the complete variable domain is EPEVTQTPSHQVTQMGQEVILRCVPISNHLYFYWYRQILGQKVEFLVSFYNNEISEKSEIFDDQFSVERPDGSNFTLKIRSTKLEDSAMYFCASGGDSRKYFGPGTRLTVL.